The T cell receptor (beta chain) under discussion was sequenced for a study of siplizumab effects on memory and regulatory T cells. Regarding the study as a whole: For mappable alloreactive CD4+ clones, the mean Treg-derived fraction was roughly 70% with siplizumab and 25% to 30% in controls.

Per sample, the assay covered 85,000 to 100,000 TCR templates. Profiled with immunoSEQ multiplex PCR; TCRdb holds only in-frame clones, not every one. The sample yields 70,000 to 90,000 clones, around 89% seen once. Points on this clone: Its target is unknown.

The germline V gene encodes CDR1 GTSNPN and CDR2 SVGIG (reference sequence). Trimming took 2 bases from V and 0 from J, leaving 11 bases between them. CDR3 length: 16 amino acids. Sequencing was performed on CD4+ T cells sorted from blood. This clonotype was obtained from a human donor in good health. The J gene is TRBJ1-6, the V gene TRBV30, with D perhaps matching TRBD1 (5 bases). Written as DNA, the CDR3 is TGTGCCTGGAGTCCTCCAGGGAGCTCCTATAATTCACCCCTCCACTTT. It translates to CAWSPPGSSYNSPLHF.